One sample yielded the 14 T cell receptor beta chains listed below, sequenced in a study of blood T cell repertoires in COVID-19. Generated by immunoSEQ multiplex PCR, the TCRdb table keeps only in-frame clones and is missing some. The table has 390,000 or so clones, 80% to 85% seen once. The sequenced sample was PBMCs or T cells enriched from blood (not recorded which). The source of these receptors is a woman in her forties or fifties who had recovered from COVID-19.

This chain connects TRBV7-2 to TRBJ2-1; TRBD2 is a possible D gene (6 bases). The CDR3 runs 14 residues. The germline V gene encodes CDR1 SGHTA and CDR2 FQGNSA. The germline V and J ends were trimmed by 10 bases and 1 base, with 14 bases remaining between them. The CDR3 DNA is TGTGCCACCTCAAGGGCGGGGTCCTACAATGAGCAGTTCTTC. This sequence encodes CATSRAGSYNEQFF.

This chain joins TRBV30 and TRBJ1-2; no clear D. CDR1 is GTSNPN, CDR2 SVGIG, per germline (reference sequence). Trimming stripped 0 bases from V and 2 bases from J, with 13 bases between. This CDR3 is built from 15 residues. The CDR3: CAWSVSRSLNYGYTF. The CDR3 DNA reads TGTGCCTGGAGTGTCTCCAGATCCTTAAACTATGGCTACACCTTC.

V and J are TRBV4-3 and TRBJ1-1; weak D call: TRBD1 (6 bases). Germline V CDR1 and CDR2: LGHNA, YSLEER. The CDR3 contains 16 residues. V lost 2 bases and J lost 0, with 13 bases in between. CDR3 coding DNA: TGCGCCAGCAGCCAAACCATGGACAGTATGAACACTGAAGCTTTCTTT. Residues: CASSQTMDSMNTEAFF.

This clone was seen only a few times. The genes are TRBV11-3 and TRBJ2-1; 13 nucleotides match TRBD2. J was trimmed by 6 bases and V by 5 bases; bases with no gene match: 16. This CDR3 region has 19 residues. Looked up from germline, CDR1 is SGHNT and CDR2 is YENEEA. The CDR3 DNA reads TGTGCCAGCAGCGCGACCGGGACTAGCGGGGCGGTCTCTGGCAATGAGCAGTTCTTC. It is translated as CASSATGTSGAVSGNEQFF.

V and J are TRBV11-3 and TRBJ1-1; perhaps TRBD1 as D (5 bases). V lost 5 bases to trimming and J lost 5 bases, with 18 bases between them. This CDR3 has 15 residues. Germline lookup yields CDR1 SGHNT and CDR2 YENEEA. The CDR3 spells CASSPGLGAITEAFF. CDR3 nucleotide sequence: TGTGCCAGCAGCCCGGGCTTAGGGGCGATAACTGAAGCTTTCTTT.

This clone was seen a single time. The rearrangement links TRBV19 to TRBJ2-2; 9 bases fit TRBD1. The CDR3 spans 16 residues. Trimming cost V 6 bases and J 6 bases; bases outside gene matches: 11. From germline, CDR1 is LNHDA and CDR2 SQIVND (reference sequence). CDR3 loop: CASRTGQGLISGELFF. The CDR3 region has the DNA TGTGCCAGTAGGACTGGACAGGGGTTGATTTCCGGGGAGCTGTTTTTT.

V usage is TRBV7-2 and J usage is TRBJ1-3; the D gene is possibly TRBD1 (6 bases). Germline V lookup: CDR1 SGHTA, CDR2 FQGNSA. V was pared by 1 base and J by 8 bases, with 9 bases between. CDR3 length: 13 amino acids. CDR3 region: CASSLDRADTIYF. CDR3 DNA: TGTGCCAGCAGCTTAGACAGGGCTGACACCATATATTTT.

The chain employs TRBV7-2 and TRBJ2-1, with 8 bases that match TRBD1. The CDR3 length is 13 residues. The V and J ends lost 4 bases and 7 bases, in that order; junction bases with no gene match: 3. Germline CDR1 and CDR2: SGHTA and FQGNSA. CDR3 bases: TGTGCCAGCAGCTCGGACAGGGCGAATGAGCAGTTCTTC. Protein product: CASSSDRANEQFF.

The V and J genes are TRBV10-3 and TRBJ2-7, with 13 bases identical to TRBD2. The V gene's germline CDR1 is ENHRY and CDR2 SYGVKD. The CDR3 runs to 13 residues. With 8 bases clipped from V and 2 bases from J, the junction kept 0 bases outside the gene matches. CDR3 protein: CAIGTSGTYEQYF. The CDR3 region has the DNA TGTGCCATCGGGACTAGCGGGACCTACGAGCAGTACTTC.

This chain links TRBV6-5 with TRBJ1-1; D remains unclear. Looked up from germline, CDR1 is MNHEY and CDR2 is SVGAGI. Trimming removed 2 bases at V and 5 bases at J, with 15 bases between. The CDR3 has 15 residues. The chain's CDR3 is CASSYESPLYTEAFF. Written as DNA, the CDR3 is TGTGCCAGCAGTTACGAGAGTCCCCTCTATACTGAAGCTTTCTTT.

The chain joins TRBV14 to TRBJ1-2; the match to TRBD1 covers 7 bases. The trim removed 6 bases at V and 0 bases at J, leaving 10 bases unmatched. Germline CDR1 reads SGHDN; CDR2 reads FVKESK. The CDR3 extends over 16 amino acids. CDR3 nucleotides: TGTGCCAGCAGTACCGGGACAGACCTTACTAACTATGGCTACACCTTC. Amino acids: CASSTGTDLTNYGYTF.

This chain joins TRBV11-3 and TRBJ1-1; unclear D gene. The CDR3 contains 16 residues. V shed 1 base and J shed 0 bases, with 12 bases lying between them. Germline V gene data show CDR1 as SGHNT and CDR2 as YENEEA. Here the CDR3 reads CASSLGVQIMNTEAFF. CDR3 sequence (DNA): TGTGCCAGCAGCTTAGGTGTGCAGATAATGAACACTGAAGCTTTCTTT.

This clone came up a few times. V is TRBV5-3 and J is TRBJ2-7; a weak D match, TRBD2 (6 bases). TRBV5-3 qualifies as an ORF whose function is uncertain. V was shortened by 2 bases and J by 0 bases, with 9 bases between the two germline ends. The CDR3 runs to 14 residues. CDR3 sequence reads: CARSFGTFSYEQYF. In DNA, the CDR3 is TGTGCCAGAAGCTTTGGGACTTTCTCCTACGAGCAGTACTTC.

The V and J genes are TRBV10-3 and TRBJ1-1, with D tentatively TRBD1 (6 bases). The CDR3 contains 12 residues. V lost 6 bases and J lost 7, with 12 bases in between. The germline gives CDR1 ENHRY, CDR2 SYGVKD. CDR3 loop: CAIRPRQDEAFF. The CDR3 coding sequence is TGTGCCATCAGACCTCGACAGGATGAAGCTTTCTTT.